This TCR beta chain was sequenced for a study of CD8 T cells in ankylosing spondylitis. Preparation of TCR beta libraries was done by quantitative 5'-RACE with molecular barcodes. TCRdb reprocessed the 5' RACE reads via MiXCR and lists one record per CDR3 protein. The table records 200,000 or so distinct CDR3 sequences, approximately 18% of them present only once. This clonotype has a count of ten or more. Its matching antigen is unknown. The CDR3 is made up of 20 amino acids. With 5 bases removed from V and 3 bases from J, the gap between germline ends came to 28 bases. CDR1 and CDR2 (germline): SGHTA, FQGNSA. Notes on the study in general: Made up of about eight highly homologous variants, a TCR beta motif appeared characteristic of ankylosing spondylitis blood. Reportedly, significant enrichment of disease-linked clones occurred in matched ankylosing spondylitis synovial fluid. In reactive arthritis synovial fluid and blood, some motif variants had been reported before.

Specimen: blood, either unsorted or a sorted T cell fraction (not recorded which). The chain is built from TRBV7-2 and TRBJ2-2; either TRBD1 or TRBD2 may supply D (9 bases each). The TCR originated in a male donor under 35 with ankylosing spondylitis or in good health (not recorded which). DNA for the CDR3: TGTGCCAGCAGCCGGCCCAGGACAGGGGATTCTAGCGGGGACACCGGGGAGCTGTTTTTT. As protein: CASSRPRTGDSSGDTGELFF.